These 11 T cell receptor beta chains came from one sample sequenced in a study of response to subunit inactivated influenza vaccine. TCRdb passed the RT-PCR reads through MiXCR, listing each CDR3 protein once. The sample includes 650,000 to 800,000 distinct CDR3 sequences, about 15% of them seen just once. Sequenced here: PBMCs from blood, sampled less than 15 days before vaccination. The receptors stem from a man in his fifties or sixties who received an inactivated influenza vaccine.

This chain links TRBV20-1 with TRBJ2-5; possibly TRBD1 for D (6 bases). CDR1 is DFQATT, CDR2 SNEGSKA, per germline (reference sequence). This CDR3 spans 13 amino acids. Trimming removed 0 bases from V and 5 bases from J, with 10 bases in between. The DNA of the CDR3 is TGCAGTGCTAGAGATGGGGGCCGGGAGACCCAGTACTTC. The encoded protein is CSARDGGRETQYF.

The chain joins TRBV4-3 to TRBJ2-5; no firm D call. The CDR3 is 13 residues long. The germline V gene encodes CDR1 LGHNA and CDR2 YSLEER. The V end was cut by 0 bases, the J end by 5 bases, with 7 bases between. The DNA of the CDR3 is TGCGCCAGCAGCCAAGAAGAAGGGGAGACCCAGTACTTC. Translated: CASSQEEGETQYF.

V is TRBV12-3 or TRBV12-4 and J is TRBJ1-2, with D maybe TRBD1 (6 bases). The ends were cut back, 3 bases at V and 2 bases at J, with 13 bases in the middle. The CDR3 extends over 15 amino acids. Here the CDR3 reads CASSFMGTGNYGYTF. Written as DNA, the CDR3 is TGTGCCAGCAGTTTCATGGGAACAGGGAACTATGGCTACACCTTC.

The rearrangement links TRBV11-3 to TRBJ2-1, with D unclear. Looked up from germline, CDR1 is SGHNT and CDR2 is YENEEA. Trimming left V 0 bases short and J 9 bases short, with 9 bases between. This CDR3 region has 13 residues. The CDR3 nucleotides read TGTGCCAGCAGCTTAGATTCTCGGTCTGAGCAGTTCTTC. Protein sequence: CASSLDSRSEQFF.

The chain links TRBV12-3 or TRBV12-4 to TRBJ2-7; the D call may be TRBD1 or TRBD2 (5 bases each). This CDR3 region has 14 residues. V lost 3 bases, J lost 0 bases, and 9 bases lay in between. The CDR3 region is CASSLSGHSYEQYF. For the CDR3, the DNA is TGTGCCAGCAGTTTGAGCGGACACTCCTACGAGCAGTACTTC.

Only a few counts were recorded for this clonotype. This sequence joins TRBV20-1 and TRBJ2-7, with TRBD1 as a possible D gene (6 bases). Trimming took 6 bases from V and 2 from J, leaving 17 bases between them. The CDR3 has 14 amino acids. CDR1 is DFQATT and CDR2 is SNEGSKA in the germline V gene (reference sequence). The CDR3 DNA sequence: TGCAGTGCCATAACAGGGCCCGATGCCTACGAGCAGTACTTC. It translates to CSAITGPDAYEQYF.

The CDR3 DNA reads TGCAGTGCTAGTACGGGGGGCCCCTACGAGCAGTACTTC. It codes for CSASTGGPYEQYF. J is TRBJ2-7 and V is TRBV20-1; TRBD2 is a possible D gene (7 bases). This CDR3 region has 13 residues. With 3 bases removed from V and 2 bases from J, the gap between germline ends came to 11 bases. Per germline, CDR1 DFQATT and CDR2 SNEGSKA (reference sequence).

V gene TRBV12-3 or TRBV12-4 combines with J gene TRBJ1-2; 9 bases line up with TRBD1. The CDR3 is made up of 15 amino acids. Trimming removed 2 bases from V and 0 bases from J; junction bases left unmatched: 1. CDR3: CASSLRQGANYGYTF. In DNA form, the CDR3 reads TGTGCCAGCAGTTTACGACAGGGGGCTAACTATGGCTACACCTTC.

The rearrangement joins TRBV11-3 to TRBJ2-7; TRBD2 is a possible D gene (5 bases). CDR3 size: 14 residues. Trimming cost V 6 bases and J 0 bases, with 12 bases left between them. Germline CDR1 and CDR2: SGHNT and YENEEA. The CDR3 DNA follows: TGTGCCAGCAGTCCCCCCCGGGGCTCCTACGAGCAGTACTTC. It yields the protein CASSPPRGSYEQYF.

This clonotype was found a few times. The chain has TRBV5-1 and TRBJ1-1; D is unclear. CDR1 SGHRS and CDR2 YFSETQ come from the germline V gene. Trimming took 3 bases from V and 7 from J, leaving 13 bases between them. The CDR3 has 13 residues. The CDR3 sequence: CASSSSSDGEAFF. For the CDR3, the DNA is TGCGCCAGCAGCTCCAGCTCGGACGGTGAAGCTTTCTTT.

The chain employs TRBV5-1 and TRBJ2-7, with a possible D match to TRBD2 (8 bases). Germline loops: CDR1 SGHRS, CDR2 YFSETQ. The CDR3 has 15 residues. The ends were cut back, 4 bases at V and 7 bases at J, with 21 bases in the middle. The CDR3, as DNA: TGCGCCAGCAGCCTGGGGGACAGCGGGAGTGGGGAGCAGTACTTC. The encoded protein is CASSLGDSGSGEQYF.